This entry lists 2 T cell receptor beta chains sequenced from one sample in a study of CD8+CD57+ T cells in acquired aplastic anemia (dated by TCRdb to the late 2010s). TCRdb records Illumina HiSeq 2000 as the sequencer. TCR beta VDJ combination and CDR3 sequence profiling used genomic DNA as the template. The raw public reads went through TCRdb reprocessing: fastp at Q25, MiXCR clone calling, in-frame beta chains kept. Rows with a matching CDR3 protein are joined into one entry that keeps the most common DNA and genes. Across this sample there are 170,000 or so distinct CDR3 sequences, with about three fifths seen only once. The ten largest account for about 42% of the sample. Flow cytometry had shown CD8+CD57+ cell expansion in the patients selected for sequencing. Source material: sorted CD4+, CD8+, or CD8+CD57+ T cells (not recorded which) from PBMCs. These receptors were obtained from a human donor with aplastic anemia.

This chain links TRBV10-3 with TRBJ2-6; TRBD2 matches at 14 bases. V was pared by 10 bases and J by 2 bases, with 7 bases of the junction left unmatched. The germline V gene encodes CDR1 ENHRY and CDR2 SYGVKD. The CDR3 consists of 17 residues. CDR3 amino acids: CATGLAGVGAGANVLTF. CDR3 nucleotides: TGTGCCACGGGACTAGCGGGAGTGGGGGCTGGGGCCAACGTCCTGACTTTC.

This clonotype was counted a single time. The chain joins TRBV7-2 to TRBJ2-3; the D gene is possibly TRBD2 (6 bases). This CDR3 is 15 amino acids long. The germline CDR1 and CDR2 sequences are SGHTA and FQGNSA. V lost 5 bases, J lost 0 bases, and 12 bases lay in between. The CDR3 DNA follows: TGTGCCAGCAGCAACGACGGGACTAGCACAGATACGCAGTATTTT. Protein sequence: CASSNDGTSTDTQYF. Looking up the rest from reference TRBV7-2 and TRBJ2-3 gives the full variable domain: GAGVSQSPSNKVTEKGKDVELRCDPISGHTALYWYRQSLGQGLEFLIYFQGNSAPDKSGLPSDRFSAERTGGSVSTLTIQRTQQEDSAVYLCASSNDGTSTDTQYFGPGTRLTVL.